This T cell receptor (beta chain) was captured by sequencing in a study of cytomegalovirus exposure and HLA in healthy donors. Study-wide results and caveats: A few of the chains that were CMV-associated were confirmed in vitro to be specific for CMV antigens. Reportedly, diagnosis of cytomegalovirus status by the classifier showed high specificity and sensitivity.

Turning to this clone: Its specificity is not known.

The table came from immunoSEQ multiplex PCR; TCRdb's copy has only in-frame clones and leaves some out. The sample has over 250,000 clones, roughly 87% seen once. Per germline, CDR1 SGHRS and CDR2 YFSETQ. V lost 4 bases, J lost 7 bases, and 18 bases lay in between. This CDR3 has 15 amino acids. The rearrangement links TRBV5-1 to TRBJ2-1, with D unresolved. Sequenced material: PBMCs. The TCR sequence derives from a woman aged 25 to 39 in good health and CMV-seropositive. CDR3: CASSPSGQVRNEQFF. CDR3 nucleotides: TGCGCCAGCAGCCCCTCCGGCCAGGTGCGGAATGAGCAGTTCTTC.